This entry lists 17 T cell receptor beta chains sequenced from one sample in a study of Ad26.COV2.S vaccination and SARS-CoV-2 variants. As to treatment: 15 to 20 received Ad26.COV2.S at low or high dose, single or two shots; 5 received placebo; per-sample allocation not given. All samples were drawn on day 63, counting from the first vaccine or placebo injection. Using immunoSEQ multiplex PCR, the repertoire was profiled, and TCRdb retains in-frame clones only, with some absent. The sample yields about 400,000 clones, about 80% seen once. Sequenced material: peripheral blood, taken in a trial of Ad26.COV2.S vaccine versus placebo. All receptors come from a person between 18 and 59 years old who received the Ad26.COV2.S COVID-19 vaccine or a placebo.

This clone appeared a few times. This chain uses TRBV7-6 with TRBJ1-5, with D hard to call. The CDR3 is made up of 13 amino acids. Germline CDR1 SGHVS, CDR2 FNYEAQ. Trimming stripped 5 bases from V and 6 bases from J, with 11 bases between. The CDR3 DNA reads as TGTGCCAGCAGCCGCCTGGAGGGTCAGCCCCAGCATTTT. It yields the protein CASSRLEGQPQHF.

The rearrangement links TRBV5-4 to TRBJ2-3; TRBD1 or TRBD2 may be the D gene (5 bases each). Trimming removed 2 bases at V and 4 bases at J, with 17 bases between. The CDR3 contains 16 residues. Germline lookup yields CDR1 SGHNT and CDR2 YYREEE (reference sequence). The CDR3 is CASSLFGTLSSDTQYF. DNA of the CDR3: TGTGCCAGCAGCTTATTCGGGACCCTCAGTTCAGATACGCAGTATTTT.

This chain uses TRBV5-1 with TRBJ1-3; TRBD1 is a possible D gene (6 bases). V was shortened by 0 bases and J by 3 bases, with 13 bases between the two germline ends. Germline V lookup: CDR1 SGHRS, CDR2 YFSETQ. CDR3 length: 16 residues. CDR3 loop: CASSLAGGALGNTIYF. The CDR3 region has the DNA TGCGCCAGCAGCTTGGCCGGGGGGGCCCTTGGAAACACCATATATTTT.

This clone appeared once. The chain recombines TRBV21-1 with TRBJ1-2; TRBD1 is taken as the D call from the table, unchecked against the DNA. TRBV21-1 represents a pseudogene. The CDR3 is made up of 18 amino acids. The CDR3 DNA follows: TGTGCCAGCGCCCCAACCCCAGGGGGGCAGGCTTTTAACTATGGCTACACCTTC. It yields the protein CASAPTPGGQAFNYGYTF.

This clone appeared once. This rearrangement joins TRBV29-1 to TRBJ1-2, with D maybe TRBD1 (5 bases). Germline lookup yields CDR1 SQVTM and CDR2 ANQGSEA. This CDR3 comprises 12 residues. V was pared by 7 bases and J by 6 bases, with 15 bases between. The CDR3 sequence is CSGGAGWDGYTF. CDR3 DNA sequence: TGCAGCGGTGGGGCAGGGTGGGATGGCTACACCTTC.

This chain uses TRBV5-1 with TRBJ1-2; D not certain. The CDR3 loop spans 13 amino acids. Germline V CDR1 and CDR2: SGHRS, YFSETQ. V shed 1 base and J shed 8 bases, with 12 bases lying between them. The CDR3 loop is CASSLRSGEGYTF. The CDR3 bases are TGCGCCAGCAGCTTGAGGTCAGGCGAAGGCTACACCTTC. The whole variable domain, filled in from reference TRBV5-1 and TRBJ1-2, reads KAGVTQTPRYLIKTRGQQVTLSCSPISGHRSVSWYQQTPGQGLQFLFEYFSETQRNKGNFPGRFSGRQFSNSRSEMNVSTLELGDSALYLCASSLRSGEGYTFGSGTRLTVV.

This clone was observed a few times. This rearrangement joins TRBV7-9 to TRBJ1-1; 8 bases are shared with TRBD1. CDR1 and CDR2 from the germline V gene are SEHNR and FQNEAQ (reference sequence). V trimming: 5 bases; J trimming: 1 base; junction bases outside the gene matches: 3. The CDR3 runs 14 residues. The CDR3 DNA is TGTGCCAGCAGCGCTACAGGGGGGAACACTGAAGCTTTCTTT. Residues: CASSATGGNTEAFF.

This chain joins TRBV6-5 and TRBJ1-1; a weak D match, TRBD1 (5 bases). The V and J ends lost 4 bases and 4 bases respectively, with 19 bases between them. Per germline, CDR1 MNHEY and CDR2 SVGAGI. CDR3 length equals 16 residues. DNA of the CDR3: TGTGCCAGCAGTTTCCGCCGCGGGGGGTGGTTCACTGAAGCTTTCTTT. The encoded protein is CASSFRRGGWFTEAFF.

The chain is built from TRBV7-2 and TRBJ2-3, with 10 bases fitting TRBD2. In germline, CDR1 is SGHTA, CDR2 FQGNSA. The CDR3 contains 14 residues. J lost 5 bases, V lost 5 bases, and 4 bases had no gene match. The CDR3 sequence: CASSAAGGIDTQYF. CDR3 in DNA: TGTGCCAGCAGCGCAGCGGGGGGGATAGATACGCAGTATTTT.

V usage is TRBV2 and J usage is TRBJ2-2, with D uncertain. The CDR3 contains 14 residues. Germline values: CDR1 SNHLY, CDR2 FYNNEI. The V and J ends lost 2 bases and 2 bases respectively, with 6 bases between them. The CDR3 spells CASSELSNTGELFF. The CDR3 DNA sequence: TGTGCCAGCAGTGAACTAAGTAACACCGGGGAGCTGTTTTTT.

V gene TRBV5-1 combines with J gene TRBJ2-1, with TRBD1 matching over 7 bases. The CDR3 length is 14 residues. The germline CDR1 and CDR2 sequences are SGHRS and YFSETQ. V was pared by 2 bases and J by 3 bases, with 2 bases of the junction left unmatched. CDR3 protein: CASSFGQDYNEQFF. The CDR3 DNA is TGCGCCAGCAGCTTTGGACAGGACTACAATGAGCAGTTCTTC. Drawing the rest from reference TRBV5-1 and TRBJ2-1, the complete variable domain is KAGVTQTPRYLIKTRGQQVTLSCSPISGHRSVSWYQQTPGQGLQFLFEYFSETQRNKGNFPGRFSGRQFSNSRSEMNVSTLELGDSALYLCASSFGQDYNEQFFGPGTRLTVL.

The chain is built from TRBV5-6 and TRBJ2-1, with D tentatively TRBD1 (5 bases). Germline assignment: CDR1 SGHDT and CDR2 YYEEEE. Trimming removed 2 bases at V and 3 bases at J, with 9 bases between. The CDR3 is 14 amino acids. Here the CDR3 DNA reads TGTGCCAGCAGCTTCGACAGAGTCTACAATGAGCAGTTCTTC. This translates into CASSFDRVYNEQFF.

V is TRBV7-2 and J is TRBJ2-3, with a possible D match to TRBD2 (6 bases). Germline-derived CDR1 and CDR2 are SGHTA and FQGNSA. Trimming cost V 3 bases and J 3 bases, with 13 bases left between them. The CDR3 contains 15 residues. CDR3 DNA sequence: TGTGCCAGCAGCTTCCAAGCGGCGGGGACAGATACGCAGTATTTT. Translating it yields CASSFQAAGTDTQYF.

V is TRBV7-2 and J is TRBJ2-7; 8 nucleotides align to TRBD2. There are 15 residues in the CDR3. V lost 5 bases, J lost 6 bases, and 12 bases stayed unmatched. Germline assignment: CDR1 SGHTA and CDR2 FQGNSA. CDR3 sequence reads: CASSHGMGLGREQYF. The CDR3 bases are TGTGCCAGCAGCCATGGGATGGGACTAGGTCGCGAGCAGTACTTC.

The chain has TRBV27 and TRBJ1-2, with D maybe TRBD1 (5 bases). V was cut by 2 bases and J by 2 bases, with 6 bases left in between. Germline V lookup: CDR1 MNHEY, CDR2 SMNVEV (reference sequence). The CDR3 covers 13 residues. The CDR3 DNA is TGTGCCAGCAGTTTAAACAGGAACTATGGCTACACCTTC. Translating gives CASSLNRNYGYTF.

The V call is TRBV21-1, the J call TRBJ2-1; the table's D call TRBD2 went unverified against the DNA. TRBV21-1 constitutes a pseudogene. This CDR3 region has 21 residues. For the CDR3, the DNA is TGTGCCAGCAGCTCCAGAGGAGGGACTAGCGGGACTAACTGTTGGTGGGATGAGCAGTTCTTC. It encodes CASSSRGGTSGTNCWWDEQFF.

The chain couples TRBV11-2 to TRBJ2-3, with a possible D match to TRBD2 (5 bases). The V gene's germline CDR1 is SGHAT and CDR2 FQNNGV. CDR3 length: 16 amino acids. V dropped 5 bases and J dropped 4 bases, with 19 bases sitting between them. The CDR3 reads CASSPPLVLGPDTQYF. In nucleotides, the CDR3 is TGTGCCAGCAGCCCCCCACTAGTACTTGGCCCAGATACGCAGTATTTT.